This entry describes one TCR beta chain. Antigen: not known. The junction differs from germline at one of its ends, possibly a read error. These data are taken from a study of post-analysis software for immune sequencing data. Study-level information: Disease trajectories encompassed relapsing-remitting, secondary progressive and progressive-relapsing multiple sclerosis.

The CDR3 is made up of 21 amino acids. Germline V gene sequence: CDR1 MNHEY, CDR2 SMNVEV (reference sequence). Every TCR beta cDNA library bore unique molecular identifiers. The yield from roughly 1 to 10 million T cells was 500,000 or so cDNA molecules in total. TCRdb analysed the PCR reads with MiXCR anew, one entry per CDR3 protein. The repertoire has approximately 150,000 distinct CDR3 sequences, about 29% of them found once; the top ten carry 1.5%. General study points: Roughly five TRBV segments appeared more often in patients than in controls, and TRBV5-6, TRBV5-1 and TRBV20-1 were among these. Diversity measured as normalized Chao1 was significantly lower in multiple sclerosis patients than in controls. Analysis by F measure revealed that same-batch samples clustered strongly together.

Sequenced: blood. The chain carries TRBV27 and TRBJ2-3, with 14 bases identical to TRBD2. The TCR comes from a girl between 10 and 17 years old with multiple sclerosis. In nucleotides, the CDR3 is TGTGTCAGCAGTAACTCATATCCGGGACTAGCGGGAGTAAGAGTCACAGATACGCAGTATTTT. Translating gives CVSSNSYPGLAGVRVTDTQYF.